This T cell receptor (beta chain) stems from a study of shared clonotypes between healthy human individuals. Selected positively for CCR7 and CD45RO-negative, naive CD8 cells excluded terminally differentiated effector memory CD45RA+ cells. Data came from immunoSEQ multiplex PCR; TCRdb stores just in-frame clones and leaves some out. The table records some 2.1 million clones, around 93% of them present only once. The length of the CDR3 is 13 residues. V was clipped by 5 bases and J by 8 bases, with 15 bases between them. The germline V gene has CDR1 MNHEY and CDR2 SMNVEV (reference sequence). This clonotype was obtained from a man aged 18 to 35 in good health. Some clones in this sample may be carry-over from other donors' samples. The sample consisted of naive CD8+ T cells from PBMCs. The chain employs TRBV27 and TRBJ1-1; a possible D gene is TRBD1 (5 bases). The CDR3 DNA is TGTGCCAGCAGTATCCGGGACTTTGGGGAAGCTTTCTTT. The encoded protein is CASSIRDFGEAFF.